This TCR beta chain comes out of a study of cytomegalovirus exposure and HLA in healthy donors (dated 2017 in TCRdb). At the level of the whole study: According to an earlier analysis of a few hundred of the donors, 150 million to 200 million T cells yielded 100 million or so unique TCR beta sequences and more than 250 Gb of sequence data. About 280 gigabases of sequencing data and approximately 91 million unique TCR sequences made up an early release that covered over 550 HLA-typed donors. The genetic ancestry cluster associated with self-reported Caucasian donors included about 84% of the approximately 400 genotyped donors. The study aimed to test whether cataloging public T cell receptors could reveal signatures of past pathogen exposure. Using immunosequencing, the study profiled T cell repertoires from 500 to 800 subjects and related those repertoires to cytomegalovirus serostatus. A separate validation cohort of roughly 120 different subjects was used in addition to the roughly 670-subject first cohort. To predict cytomegalovirus infection status, the study combined high-throughput TCR immunosequencing, statistical association of individual TCRs with disease status, and machine learning. A later analysis re-examined previously published TCR beta repertoires from just over 650 donors and added high-resolution HLA genotyping to investigate patterns of TCR occurrence. In the later analysis, no new phenotypic data were used to find candidate immune exposures; instead, reliance was placed on TCR beta sequences and their occurrence across donors. An earlier analysis of 587 of the donors used high-throughput TCR beta sequencing to judge whether each TCR beta V gene segment behaved as functional or pseudogenic. Alongside the repertoire data, information on donor age, sex, ethnicity and CMV serostatus was compiled. A later genetic analysis took genome-wide SNP genotypes for 398 of the 666 donors and used that subset as a discovery cohort. All discovery cohort repertoires had been generated on a single sequencing platform. Both class I and class II loci were covered by HLA typing, at four-digit resolution. The number of typed donors differed by locus: 629-630 for A, B, C, DRB1 and DQB1; some 500 for DQA1; about 600 for DPA1; and some 470 for DPB1. A handful of DR-DQ haplotypes were handled as single units for association and clustering because linkage in the cohort was strong. On average, 235,054 unique TCR beta nucleotide sequences were sequenced per donor among 350 to 400 genotyped donors of the cohort, with about 19% of those sequences being non-productive.

V loses 4 bases at its end and J loses 5 bases; junction bases beyond the gene matches: 4. From the germline V gene, CDR1 is SGHRS and CDR2 is YFSETQ. The cysteine opens and the phenylalanine closes a CDR3 of 13 amino acids. The sequence is cut down to CDR3 DNA, 39 bases in frame from base 1. Receptor amplification or capture employed the immunoSEQ multiplex PCR assay. The multiplex PCR relied on a mix of 60 forward primers for TCR Vbeta segments and 13 reverse primers for TCR Jbeta segments. The CDR3 region of rearranged TCR beta genes was amplified from genomic DNA with a multiplex PCR assay. On the Illumina HiSeq System, the amplified TCR beta libraries were sequenced as 87-base-pair reads. In the paper's pipeline: A later analysis counted 75 million to 100 million unique TCR beta chains across the approximately 700 repertoires, and roughly 11 million of these chains were shared by at least two donors. Raw reads were error-corrected and collapsed into unique sequences by a nearest-neighbor algorithm in which closely related sequences were merged to remove PCR and sequencing errors. CDR3 sequences were aligned to IMGT reference sequences to assign V, D and J gene segments. Each retained sequence needed at least a six-nucleotide match to both a V gene segment and a J gene segment. Rearrangements were classified as productive when the CDR3 lacked stop codons and remained in frame with V and J, and all other rearrangements were classified as non-productive. CDR3 was defined according to IMGT convention as the region running from the second conserved V-encoded cysteine to the conserved J-encoded phenylalanine. In an earlier analysis of roughly 610 of the donors, sequences lacking an unambiguous match to a single V gene segment were excluded. In an earlier analysis of about 590 of the donors, a V segment was called functional when productive rearrangements were above 56.7%, and segregating when the standard deviation between donors exceeded 5%. A statistical classification framework was built to diagnose cytomegalovirus status from the catalog of TCR beta chain sequences. In a later analysis, TCR nucleotide sequences were compared against IMGT/GENE-DB human TR gene sequences so that V and J genes could be assigned. A later analysis assigned CDR3 sequences and most-parsimonious VDJ recombination scenarios with the TCRdist pipeline. In a later analysis, each TCR beta chain was defined by its CDR3 amino acid sequence together with its V-gene family, and reads lacking a unique V-gene family were excluded. A later analysis removed roughly 590 highly shared, low-generation-probability nucleotide sequences to deal with suspected cross-contamination and a sequencing artifact. For each public chain, a later analysis derived a clonal expansion index from normalized ranks of inferred template counts within each repertoire. In a later analysis, generation probabilities were computed with a VDJ recombination model fitted to out-of-frame rearrangements, and the resulting probabilities were checked against IGoR. Hypergeometric tests were used in a later analysis to score TCR-TCR, TCR-HLA and TCR-CMV co-occurrence, with a repertoire-size bias correction applied to the TCR pairs. A later analysis estimated false discovery rates by permuting HLA or CMV assignments 20 times. In a later analysis, co-occurring TCRs were grouped with DBSCAN, and TCRdist sequence similarity was added when clustering was performed within HLA-allele-positive subsets. Repertoires with fewer than 30,000 or more than 120,000 public chains were left out of co-occurrence clustering, as were roughly five repertoires with anomalous nucleotide sharing. TCRdb holds this immuneACCESS table with in-frame rearrangements only. Some clones are missing; in checked studies, unresolved V genes explain under half, and the rest has no known cause. The V and J calls and clone size are taken from that table; D and trimming were inferred from the DNA. Here the sample has 100,000 to 120,000 clones; around three quarters occur a single time. Of the sample, roughly 1.3% is held by the ten largest clones.

This clone has only one observation. The target of this receptor is not known. Per-base quality was not reported, and no clone a single base away is much larger than it. In total, about 650 healthy bone marrow donors made up the cohort. Cohort members were all nominally healthy when sampled, although unrecorded immune exposures were likely present. The donor tested CMV seronegative, placing the donor among the 350 to 400 seronegative members of the cohort. Each donor provided a peripheral blood sample, and peripheral blood mononuclear cells were used for TCR beta sequencing. The Qiagen DNeasy Blood Extraction Kit was used to extract genomic DNA from the blood cell samples. What the work shows at the level of the full study, not this receptor alone: In this cohort, only TCR beta chains were sequenced, and detectable features were limited by the absence of alpha or paired-chain data. At a false discovery rate of 0.05, a later analysis linked approximately 18,000 TCR beta sequences to specific HLA alleles. A further reported finding was that TCR beta sequences accurately predicted the HLA-A and HLA-B alleles for most subjects in the first cohort. V-gene and J-gene trimming of TCR beta chains was associated with a missense DCLRE1C variant in a later genetic analysis, and the association was replicated in an independent cohort. Immune exposure information for the cohort was limited to CMV serostatus. Assigning TCR associations to individual alleles was difficult when HLA alleles, especially DR and DQ, strongly co-occurred. The classifier was reported to diagnose cytomegalovirus status with high specificity and sensitivity in both the original and validation cohorts. A later analysis found that HLA-associated TCR beta chains were more clonally expanded and had lower generation probabilities than equally common non-associated chains. According to a later genetic analysis, donors in an Asian-associated ancestry cluster had fewer N-insertions in productive TCRs than the approximately 670-donor mean. According to the authors, the approach could potentially be generalized to other disease states and immunological phenotypes. An earlier analysis of approximately 500 of the donors showed that most TCR beta V segments appeared in productive rearrangements either about 87% or about 30% of the time, which broadly matched IMGT annotations. About 17 rarely observed V segments, including chromosome 9 orphons, were excluded from the earlier analysis of almost 600 of the donors because counts were too low. The study gave a list of more than 150 TCR beta chains associated with cytomegalovirus. The sequencing pipeline was judged likely to have produced a cluster of highly shared sequence variants as a technical artifact. The presence/absence analyses assumed that sequencing depth was roughly uniform across donors, and that assumption may not be true. The 87-base-pair reads could not distinguish some IMGT-functional V segments, including TRBV6-2 and TRBV6-3, so those segments were excluded. A later analysis found that most CMV-associated TCR beta chains appeared HLA-restricted, with HLA associations seemingly driven largely by CMV exposure. A few of the identified cytomegalovirus-associated TCR beta chains were confirmed in vitro to be specific for cytomegalovirus antigens. Most TCR sequences were seen in very few donors, while some public TCRs were found in many individuals. In a later analysis, several top co-occurrence clusters were reported to appear linked to parvovirus B19, influenza, CMV and Epstein-Barr virus. Correlated functional status among segregating V segments might reflect linkage disequilibrium, but an unknown experimental factor could not be ruled out. Because HLA typing was missing for some donors at each locus, association tests included only the typed subset. According to a later analysis, TCR association rates differed among HLA loci, with DRB1 alleles showing the most associated TCRs and HLA-C alleles showing the fewest.

Sequenced sample: PBMCs. Recombination linked TRBV5-1 to TRBJ1-2; TRBD1 aligns with 8 central bases. This receptor was taken from a woman aged 25-40 years in good health and CMV-seronegative. The DNA is TGCGCCAGCAGCGAGACAGGGGTTTATGGCTACACCTTC. Its protein reads: CASSETGVYGYTF. The entire variable domain, with the stretches around the CDR3 drawn from the reference TRBV5-1 and TRBJ1-2 proteins, is KAGVTQTPRYLIKTRGQQVTLSCSPISGHRSVSWYQQTPGQGLQFLFEYFSETQRNKGNFPGRFSGRQFSNSRSEMNVSTLELGDSALYLCASSETGVYGYTFGSGTRLTVV.